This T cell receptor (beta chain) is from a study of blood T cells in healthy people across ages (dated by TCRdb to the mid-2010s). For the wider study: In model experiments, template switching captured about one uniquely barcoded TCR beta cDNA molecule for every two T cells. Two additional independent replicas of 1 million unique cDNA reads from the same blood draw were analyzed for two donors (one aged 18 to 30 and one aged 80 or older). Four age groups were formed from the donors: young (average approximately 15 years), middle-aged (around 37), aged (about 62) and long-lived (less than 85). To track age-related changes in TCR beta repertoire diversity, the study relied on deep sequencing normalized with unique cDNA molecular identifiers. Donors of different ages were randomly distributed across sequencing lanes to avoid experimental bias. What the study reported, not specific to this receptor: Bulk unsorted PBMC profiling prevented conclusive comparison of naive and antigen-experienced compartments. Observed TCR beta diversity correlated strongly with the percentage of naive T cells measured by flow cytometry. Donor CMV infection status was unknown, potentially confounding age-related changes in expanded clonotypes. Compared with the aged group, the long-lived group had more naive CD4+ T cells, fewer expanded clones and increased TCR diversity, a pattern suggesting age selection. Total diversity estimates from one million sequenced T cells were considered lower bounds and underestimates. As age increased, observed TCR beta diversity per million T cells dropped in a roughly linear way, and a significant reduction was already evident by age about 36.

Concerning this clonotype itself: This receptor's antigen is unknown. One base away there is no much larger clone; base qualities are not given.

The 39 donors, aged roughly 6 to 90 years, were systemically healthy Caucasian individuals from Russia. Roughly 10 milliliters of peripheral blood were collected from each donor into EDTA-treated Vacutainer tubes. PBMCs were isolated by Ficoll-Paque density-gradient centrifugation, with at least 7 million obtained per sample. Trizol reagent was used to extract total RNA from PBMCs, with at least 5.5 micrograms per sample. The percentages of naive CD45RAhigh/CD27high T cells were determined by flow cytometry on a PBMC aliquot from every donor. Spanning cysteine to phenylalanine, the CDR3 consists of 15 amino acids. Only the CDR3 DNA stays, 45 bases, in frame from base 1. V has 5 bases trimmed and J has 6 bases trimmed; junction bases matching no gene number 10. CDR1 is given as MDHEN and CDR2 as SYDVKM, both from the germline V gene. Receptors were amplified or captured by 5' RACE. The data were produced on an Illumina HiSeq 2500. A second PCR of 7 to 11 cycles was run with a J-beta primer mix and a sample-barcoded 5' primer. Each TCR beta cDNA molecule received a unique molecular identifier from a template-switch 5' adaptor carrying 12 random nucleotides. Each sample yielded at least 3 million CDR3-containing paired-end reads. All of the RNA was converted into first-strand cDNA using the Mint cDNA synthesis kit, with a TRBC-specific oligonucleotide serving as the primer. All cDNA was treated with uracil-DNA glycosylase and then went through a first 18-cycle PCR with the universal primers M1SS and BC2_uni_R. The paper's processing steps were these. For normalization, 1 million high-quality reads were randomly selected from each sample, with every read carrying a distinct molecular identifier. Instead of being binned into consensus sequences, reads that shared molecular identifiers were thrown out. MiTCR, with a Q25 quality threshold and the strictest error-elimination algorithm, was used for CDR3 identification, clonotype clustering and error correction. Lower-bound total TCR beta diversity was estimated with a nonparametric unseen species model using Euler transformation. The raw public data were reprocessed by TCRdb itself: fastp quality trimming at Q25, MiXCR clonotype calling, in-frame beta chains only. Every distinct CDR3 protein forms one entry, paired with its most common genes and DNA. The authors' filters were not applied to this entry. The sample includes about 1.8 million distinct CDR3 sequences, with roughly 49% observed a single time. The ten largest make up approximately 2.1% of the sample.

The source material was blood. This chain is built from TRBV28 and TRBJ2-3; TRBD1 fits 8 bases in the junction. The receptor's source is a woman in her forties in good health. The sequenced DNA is TGTGCCAGCAGTCCCAGGACAGGGCGGCCTGATACGCAGTATTTT. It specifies CASSPRTGRPDTQYF.